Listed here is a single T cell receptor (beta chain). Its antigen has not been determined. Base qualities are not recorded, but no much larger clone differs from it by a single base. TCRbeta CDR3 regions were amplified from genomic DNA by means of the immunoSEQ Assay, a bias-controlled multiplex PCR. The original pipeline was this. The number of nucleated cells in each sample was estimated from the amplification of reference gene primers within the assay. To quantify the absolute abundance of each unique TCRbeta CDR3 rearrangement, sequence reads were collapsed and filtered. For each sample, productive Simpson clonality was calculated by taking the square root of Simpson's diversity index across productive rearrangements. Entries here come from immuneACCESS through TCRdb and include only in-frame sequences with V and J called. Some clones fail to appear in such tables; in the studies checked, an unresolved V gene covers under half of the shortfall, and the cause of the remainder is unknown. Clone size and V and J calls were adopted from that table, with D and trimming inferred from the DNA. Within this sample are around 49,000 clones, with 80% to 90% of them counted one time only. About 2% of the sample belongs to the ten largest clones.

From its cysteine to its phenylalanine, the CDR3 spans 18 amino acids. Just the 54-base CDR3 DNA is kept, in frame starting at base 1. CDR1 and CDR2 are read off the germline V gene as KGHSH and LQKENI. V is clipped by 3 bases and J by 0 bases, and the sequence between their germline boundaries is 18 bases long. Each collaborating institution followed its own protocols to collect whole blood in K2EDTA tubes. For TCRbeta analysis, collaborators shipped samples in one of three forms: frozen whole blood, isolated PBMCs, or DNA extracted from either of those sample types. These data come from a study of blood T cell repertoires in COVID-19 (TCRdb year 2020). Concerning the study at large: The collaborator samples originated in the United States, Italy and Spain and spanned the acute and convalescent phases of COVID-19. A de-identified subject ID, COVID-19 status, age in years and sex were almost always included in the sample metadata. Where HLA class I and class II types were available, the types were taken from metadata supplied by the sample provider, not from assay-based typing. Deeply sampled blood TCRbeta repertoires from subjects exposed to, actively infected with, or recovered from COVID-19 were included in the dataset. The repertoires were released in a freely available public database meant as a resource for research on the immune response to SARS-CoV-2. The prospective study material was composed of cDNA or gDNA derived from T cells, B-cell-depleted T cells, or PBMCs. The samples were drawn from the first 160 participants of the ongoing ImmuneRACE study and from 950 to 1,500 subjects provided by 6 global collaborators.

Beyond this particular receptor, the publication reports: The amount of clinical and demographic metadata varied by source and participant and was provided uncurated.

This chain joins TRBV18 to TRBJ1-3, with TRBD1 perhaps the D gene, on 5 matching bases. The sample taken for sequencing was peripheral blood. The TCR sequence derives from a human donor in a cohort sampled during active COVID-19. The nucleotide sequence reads TGTGCCAGCTCACCTGGGGCCAGTTACTCTTACTCTGGAAACACCATATATTTT. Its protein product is CASSPGASYSYSGNTIYF.